What follows are 20 T cell receptor beta chains derived from one specimen sequenced in a study of beta chain features in type 1 diabetes. General study results and limits: When Type 1 diabetes patients were examined, their TCRB CDR3s proved moderately but significantly shorter in all four CD4+ subsets.

Every bit of the isolated RNA underwent reverse transcription, so sequencing read expressed TCRB transcripts. Libraries were prepared by immunoSEQ multiplex PCR; TCRdb keeps only in-frame clonotypes and omits some of them. The data hold about 660,000 clones, with about an eighth observed a single time. No antigen is known for these receptors. The sample comprised naive CD4+ T cells from blood. Receptors were obtained from a man younger than 35 with type 1 diabetes.

This chain joins TRBV10-3 and TRBJ2-1; 14 nucleotides match TRBD2. With V trimmed by 10 bases and J by 5 bases, 7 bases remained unmatched. This CDR3 spans 15 amino acids. CDR1 is ENHRY and CDR2 is SYGVKD in the germline V gene. The CDR3 loop is CATLPTSGGDNEQFF. The CDR3 coding sequence is TGTGCCACCTTGCCGACTAGCGGGGGGGACAATGAGCAGTTCTTC.

In this sample, this clone turned up a few times. The chain combines TRBV30 with TRBJ2-2; D is uncertain. The germline V gene has CDR1 GTSNPN and CDR2 SVGIG (reference sequence). The germline V and J ends were trimmed by 1 base and 7 bases, with 1 base remaining between them. This CDR3 region has 10 residues. The CDR3 reads CAWSDGELFF. Written as DNA, the CDR3 is TGTGCCTGGAGTGACGGGGAGCTGTTTTTT.

The sample holds a few counts of this clone. The J gene is TRBJ1-2, the V gene TRBV6-1; 8 bases map to TRBD1. The CDR3 is 16 amino acids. Germline V gene lookup returns CDR1 MNHNS and CDR2 SASEGT. With V trimmed by 3 bases and J by 4 bases, 10 bases remained unmatched. CDR3 sequence reads: CASSEDRAPLTYGYTF. The CDR3 nucleotides are TGTGCCAGCAGTGAGGACAGGGCCCCTCTAACCTATGGCTACACCTTC.

This clone was observed a handful of times. The rearrangement links TRBV28 to TRBJ1-6; D may be TRBD1 (6 bases). This CDR3 has 13 residues. Germline V gene sequence: CDR1 MDHEN, CDR2 SYDVKM. The V and J ends lost 5 bases and 17 bases respectively, with 19 bases between them. The CDR3 is CASSQNYRDPFHF. The CDR3 bases are TGTGCCAGCAGTCAAAACTACAGGGACCCTTTCCACTTT.

A few counts support this clone. J is TRBJ2-1 and V is TRBV5-1; the match to TRBD1 covers 11 bases. This CDR3 is built from 16 residues. V was clipped by 4 bases and J by 0 bases; unmatched bases: 3. The germline gives CDR1 SGHRS, CDR2 YFSETQ. CDR3 sequence: CASSGQGARSYNEQFF. Written as DNA, the CDR3 is TGCGCCAGCAGCGGACAGGGGGCCCGCTCCTACAATGAGCAGTTCTTC.

The V and J genes are TRBV11-2 and TRBJ1-4, with D tentatively TRBD1 (5 bases). V was trimmed by 0 bases and J by 4 bases, leaving 9 bases between them. CDR3 size: 15 residues. Germline CDR1 and CDR2: SGHAT and FQNNGV. The CDR3 reads CASSLDRVINEKLFF. CDR3 DNA: TGTGCCAGCAGCTTAGACAGGGTAATTAATGAAAAACTGTTTTTT.

In its sample, this clone was seen a few times. The V call is TRBV18, the J call TRBJ2-1; D may be TRBD2 (6 bases). Germline V gene data show CDR1 as KGHSH and CDR2 as LQKENI. V was cut by 6 bases and J by 0 bases, with 15 bases left in between. The CDR3 runs to 16 residues. The CDR3 sequence is CASSDGGRGSYNEQFF. The CDR3 region has the DNA TGTGCCAGCTCCGATGGTGGGCGGGGCTCCTACAATGAGCAGTTCTTC. Combining the CDR3 with reference TRBV18 and TRBJ2-1 gives the whole variable domain NAGVMQNPRHLVRRRGQEARLRCSPMKGHSHVYWYRQLPEEGLKFMVYLQKENIIDESGMPKERFSAEFPKEGPSILRIQQVVRGDSAAYFCASSDGGRGSYNEQFFGPGTRLTVL.

This clone has only a few counts. J is TRBJ2-1 and V is TRBV5-4; D ambiguous. V was cut by 0 bases and J by 6 bases, with 7 bases left in between. The CDR3 contains 13 residues. Germline lookup yields CDR1 SGHNT and CDR2 YYREEE (reference sequence). The CDR3 sequence is CASSLVDVNEQFF. Written as DNA, the CDR3 is TGTGCCAGCAGCTTGGTTGACGTCAATGAGCAGTTCTTC.

This chain uses TRBV5-6 with TRBJ2-5, with a tentative D call TRBD2 (5 bases). The CDR3 totals 15 residues. Looked up from germline, CDR1 is SGHDT and CDR2 is YYEEEE. Trimming stripped 1 base from V and 0 bases from J, with 10 bases between. CDR3 sequence: CASSLLGADQETQYF. The DNA for the CDR3 is TGTGCCAGCAGCTTGTTAGGAGCGGACCAAGAGACCCAGTACTTC. The full variable domain, with the rest looked up from reference TRBV5-6 and TRBJ2-5, is DAGVTQSPTHLIKTRGQQVTLRCSPKSGHDTVSWYQQALGQGPQFIFQYYEEEERQRGNFPDRFSGHQFPNYSSELNVNALLLGDSALYLCASSLLGADQETQYFGPGTRLLVL.

This clone was counted only a few times. The V and J genes are TRBV6-5 and TRBJ1-1; D perhaps matches TRBD1 (6 bases). Per germline, CDR1 MNHEY and CDR2 SVGAGI. The CDR3 totals 14 residues. Between the trimmed V and J ends, which lost 2 bases and 5 bases, there was a span of 12 bases. The CDR3 here is CASSYRRQGTEAFF. In DNA, the CDR3 is TGTGCCAGCAGTTACAGAAGGCAGGGGACTGAAGCTTTCTTT.

This clone was counted a few times. The V gene is TRBV29-1, the J gene TRBJ1-1, with TRBD1 as a possible D gene (5 bases). Germline V gives CDR1 SQVTM, CDR2 ANQGSEA. There are 12 residues in the CDR3. V lost 7 bases and J lost 0, with 9 bases in between. DNA for the CDR3: TGCAGCGCTGGGACCGTGAACACTGAAGCTTTCTTT. As protein: CSAGTVNTEAFF.

This clone was observed a few times. The J gene is TRBJ2-5, the V gene TRBV6-1; 9 nucleotides agree with TRBD2. The V and J ends lost 8 bases and 5 bases, in that order; junction bases with no gene match: 0. This CDR3 is built from 11 residues. Per germline, CDR1 MNHNS and CDR2 SASEGT. CDR3 protein: CASGLAETQYF. CDR3 bases: TGTGCCAGCGGACTAGCGGAGACCCAGTACTTC.

This clone was detected only a few times. This chain links TRBV6-6 with TRBJ1-1; TRBD1 might be the D (6 bases). The V end was cut by 2 bases, the J end by 7 bases, with 8 bases between. This CDR3 contains 12 residues. CDR1 is MNHNY, CDR2 SVGAGI, per germline (reference sequence). CDR3 nucleotide sequence: TGTGCCAGCAGTTACGGACAGAATGAAGCTTTCTTT. This encodes CASSYGQNEAFF.

V and J are TRBV5-1 and TRBJ2-5; 12 bases map to TRBD2. CDR1 is SGHRS and CDR2 is YFSETQ in the germline V gene. This CDR3 comprises 14 residues. Trimming at V came to 4 bases and at J to 3 bases, leaving 1 base not matched to a gene. The CDR3 DNA follows: TGCGCCAGCAGCAGACTAGCGGGGGAAGAGACCCAGTACTTC. Translated, it gives CASSRLAGEETQYF.

CDR3 amino acids: CASSSQDGSTEAFF. The CDR3 region has the DNA TGTGCCAGCAGTTCCCAGGACGGTTCCACTGAAGCTTTCTTT. This chain uses TRBV6-5 with TRBJ1-1; D is unresolved. Germline values: CDR1 MNHEY, CDR2 SVGAGI. The CDR3 extends over 14 amino acids. V was clipped by 4 bases and J by 4 bases, with 13 bases between them.

The chain has TRBV10-3 and TRBJ1-2; 8 bases are a match to TRBD1. The length of the CDR3 is 16 residues. Unmatched junction bases numbered 10, after V lost 6 bases and J lost 1 base. The germline V gene encodes CDR1 ENHRY and CDR2 SYGVKD. Here the CDR3 DNA reads TGTGCCATCAGCTGGACAGGGAAGAAAGATAACTATGGCTACACCTTC. Amino acids: CAISWTGKKDNYGYTF.

This clone showed up just a few times. CDR3 bases: TGTGCCAGTACTCCCCGCGGACGTGGCTACACCTTC. Amino acids: CASTPRGRGYTF. V usage is TRBV19 and J usage is TRBJ1-2; no reliable D call. The germline V gene has CDR1 LNHDA and CDR2 SQIVND (reference sequence). V shed 7 bases and J shed 7 bases, with 13 bases lying between them. The CDR3 consists of 12 residues.

This sequence joins TRBV28 and TRBJ2-7; possible D gene TRBD1, 5 bases. The CDR3 runs to 14 residues. Germline CDR1 MDHEN, CDR2 SYDVKM. Trimming cost V 3 bases and J 0 bases, with 9 bases left between them. The DNA for the CDR3 is TGTGCCAGCAGTTTGGACATAAGCTCCTACGAGCAGTACTTC. It translates to CASSLDISSYEQYF.

The gene calls are TRBV28 and TRBJ2-3; D remains unclear. Trimming cost V 4 bases and J 6 bases, with 11 bases left between them. Germline V gene sequence: CDR1 MDHEN, CDR2 SYDVKM. The CDR3 has 13 amino acids. The CDR3 coding sequence is TGTGCCAGCAGTTCCCCCTCGTCCGATACGCAGTATTTT. Its protein is CASSSPSSDTQYF.

The gene calls are TRBV18 and TRBJ1-1; D might be TRBD1 (5 bases). From germline, CDR1 is KGHSH and CDR2 LQKENI. The CDR3 has 15 amino acids. V was cut by 2 bases and J by 4 bases, with 14 bases left in between. The DNA for the CDR3 is TGTGCCAGCTCACCAAGCCGTAATGGGGGCACTGAAGCTTTCTTT. Its translation: CASSPSRNGGTEAFF. Based on the CDR3 plus reference TRBV18 and TRBJ1-1, the full variable domain is NAGVMQNPRHLVRRRGQEARLRCSPMKGHSHVYWYRQLPEEGLKFMVYLQKENIIDESGMPKERFSAEFPKEGPSILRIQQVVRGDSAAYFCASSPSRNGGTEAFFGQGTRLTVV.